These T cell receptor beta chains were read from a single sample in a study of human T cells and chemical hapten exposure. TCRdb recomputed calls from the 5' RACE reads with MiXCR, one row per CDR3 protein. Among about 140,000 distinct CDR3 sequences, 4.1% were seen once, and the ten largest hold under 1.5%. All receptors derive from a female donor in good health. CDR3s include the opening cysteine and the closing phenylalanine or tryptophan. The D gene is left open where the match is weak. The listing skips clone size in some rows; elsewhere it reads once, few, many or a size class.

v_call	d_call	j_call	clone_size	cdr3_aa	cdr3_nt
TRBV28	-	TRBJ2-4	many	CASSLNTGGAGNIQYF	TGTGCCAGCAGTTTAAATACAGGGGGGGCGGGAAACATTCAGTACTTC
TRBV7-8	TRBD2	TRBJ2-1	many	CASSTRLAGPAGYNEQFF	TGTGCCAGCAGCACGCGCCTAGCGGGGCCCGCCGGGTACAATGAGCAGTTCTTC
TRBV20-1	TRBD2	TRBJ2-3	many	CSARVTSGGADTQYF	TGCAGTGCTAGGGTGACTAGCGGGGGGGCAGATACGCAGTATTTT
TRBV29-1	-	TRBJ2-1	-	CSVSWDFSYNEQFF	TGCAGCGTTTCGTGGGATTTCTCCTACAATGAGCAGTTCTTC
TRBV6-5	TRBD1	TRBJ1-5	many	CASSYGQGGLPQHF	TGTGCCAGCAGTTACGGACAGGGAGGGCTGCCCCAGCATTTT
TRBV4-2	-	TRBJ1-5	many	CASSQAQRGQPQHF	TGTGCCAGCAGCCAAGCTCAACGAGGACAGCCCCAGCATTTT
TRBV18	-	TRBJ1-2	few	CASSSTGQGVSGYTF	TGTGCCAGCTCATCCACGGGGCAGGGCGTCAGCGGCTACACCTTC
TRBV2	-	TRBJ1-5	few	CASSDTGVYNQPQHF	TGTGCCAGCAGTGACACGGGGGTCTACAATCAGCCCCAGCATTTT
TRBV3-1	-	TRBJ1-2	many	CASSQRTVAYGYTF	TGTGCCAGCAGCCAGAGGACTGTAGCTTACGGCTACACCTTC
TRBV5-1	-	TRBJ2-6	-	CASSRDSEANVLTF	TGCGCCAGCAGCCGGGACTCCGAGGCCAACGTCCTGACTTTC
TRBV12-3/TRBV12-4	-	TRBJ1-1	many	CASSFSVAEAFF	TGTGCCAGCAGTTTCTCCGTGGCTGAAGCTTTCTTT
TRBV7-9	TRBD2	TRBJ2-5	-	CASSPPAGAQLETQYF	TGTGCCAGCAGCCCCCCAGCGGGAGCTCAACTAGAGACCCAGTACTTC
TRBV7-2	-	TRBJ1-6	many	CASSLNPQGLTRNSPLHF	TGTGCCAGCAGCTTAAACCCGCAGGGCCTAACGAGGAATTCACCCCTCCACTTT
TRBV20-1	-	TRBJ2-7	many	CSARGNTDYEQYF	TGCAGTGCTAGAGGAAATACGGACTACGAGCAGTACTTC
TRBV6-1	-	TRBJ2-7	many	CASSVRDTYEQYF	TGTGCCAGCAGTGTCCGAGACACCTACGAGCAGTACTTC
TRBV28	-	TRBJ2-7	many	CASTQGKTYEQYF	TGTGCCAGCACTCAGGGGAAGACCTACGAGCAGTACTTC
TRBV6-5	TRBD1	TRBJ1-2	many	CASSRRRQGSNYGYTF	TGTGCCAGCAGTAGAAGACGACAGGGATCTAACTATGGCTACACCTTC
TRBV6-1	-	TRBJ1-4	-	CASSEAAGLATNDKLFF	TGTGCCAGCAGTGAAGCGGCGGGGCTTGCAACTAATGACAAACTGTTTTTT
TRBV19	-	TRBJ1-5	many	CASSIGQNNQPQHF	TGTGCCAGTAGTATCGGACAGAACAATCAGCCCCAGCATTTT
TRBV20-1	TRBD2	TRBJ2-7	many	CSATLPSGGTEQYF	TGCAGTGCTACCCTCCCTAGCGGGGGAACCGAGCAGTACTTC
TRBV14	-	TRBJ1-1	many	CASSQMGQGVPEAFF	TGTGCCAGCAGCCAAATGGGGCAGGGCGTCCCTGAAGCTTTCTTT
TRBV7-9	TRBD1	TRBJ1-1	many	CASSFHPGWDRMNTEAFF	TGTGCCAGCAGCTTTCACCCCGGCTGGGACAGGATGAACACTGAAGCTTTCTTT
TRBV5-5	-	TRBJ2-2	many	CASSPEVIGELFF	TGTGCCAGCAGCCCGGAGGTAATCGGGGAGCTGTTTTTT
TRBV10-3	-	TRBJ2-4	many	CATDQNIQYF	TGTGCCACCGACCAAAACATTCAGTACTTC
TRBV9	-	TRBJ2-1	many	CASSKYNEQFF	TGTGCCAGCAGCAAATACAATGAGCAGTTCTTC
TRBV6-2/TRBV6-3	TRBD1	TRBJ1-5	many	CASIPGQGRFGNNQPQHF	TGTGCCAGCATACCTGGACAGGGAAGGTTTGGGAACAATCAGCCCCAGCATTTT
TRBV12-3/TRBV12-4	-	TRBJ1-2	many	CASSLDADWVNLNYGYTF	TGTGCCAGCAGTTTAGACGCAGATTGGGTGAACTTAAACTATGGCTACACCTTC
TRBV20-1	-	TRBJ2-2	many	CSARDGGRVTGELFF	TGCAGTGCTAGAGATGGGGGCCGGGTCACCGGGGAGCTGTTTTTT
TRBV7-2	-	TRBJ2-7	many	CASRGPEGSYEQYF	TGTGCCAGCAGAGGACCAGAAGGGTCCTACGAGCAGTACTTC
TRBV19	-	TRBJ1-5	many	CASTGRLNQPQHF	TGTGCCAGTACCGGACGGCTCAATCAGCCCCAGCATTTT
TRBV28	TRBD1	TRBJ1-3	few	CASSLMAGGNGNTIYF	TGTGCCAGCAGTTTAATGGCAGGGGGAAATGGAAACACCATATATTTT
TRBV28	-	TRBJ2-7	-	CASSSSGVEQYF	TGTGCCAGCAGTTCCTCGGGGGTCGAGCAGTACTTC
TRBV20-1	-	TRBJ2-1	many	CSARGLYRGLQFF	TGCAGTGCTAGAGGACTCTATCGAGGGTTGCAGTTCTTC
TRBV14	-	TRBJ1-3	many	CASSQVIGNTIYF	TGTGCCAGCAGCCAAGTTATTGGAAACACCATATATTTT
TRBV10-3	-	TRBJ2-1	many	CAISEGQNYNEQFF	TGTGCCATCAGTGAGGGACAGAACTACAATGAGCAGTTCTTC
TRBV5-6	-	TRBJ2-7	-	CASSLFGQKSDEQYF	TGTGCCAGCAGCTTGTTTGGGCAGAAGTCTGACGAGCAGTACTTC
TRBV14	-	TRBJ2-1	many	CASSQEGWGGPYNEQFF	TGTGCCAGCAGCCAAGAGGGCTGGGGGGGCCCGTACAATGAGCAGTTCTTC
TRBV24-1	TRBD1	TRBJ2-5	-	CATSDLGQGQETQYF	TGTGCCACCAGTGATTTAGGACAGGGGCAAGAGACCCAGTACTTC
TRBV27	-	TRBJ1-3	many	CASSWGGRADTIYF	TGTGCCAGCAGTTGGGGTGGCAGGGCGGACACCATATATTTT
TRBV30	-	TRBJ1-3	few	CAWGPDRTGNTIYF	TGTGCCTGGGGCCCTGACAGGACTGGAAACACCATATATTTT
TRBV28	TRBD2	TRBJ2-1	many	CASSSSTSGGGEQFF	TGTGCCAGCAGTTCGTCCACTAGCGGGGGTGGTGAGCAGTTCTTC
TRBV7-3	-	TRBJ2-1	many	CASSPGLRGPSEQFF	TGTGCCAGCAGCCCTGGCCTAAGGGGCCCCAGTGAGCAGTTCTTC